Listed below are T cell receptor beta chains from one sample, sequenced in a study of immune characterization of retroperitoneal liposarcoma. MiXCR, applied by TCRdb to the PCR reads, yields one record per CDR3 protein. This sample has roughly 4,600 distinct CDR3 sequences, with about a third found just once. The material sequenced was tumor tissue. These receptors originate from a male donor with retroperitoneal liposarcoma. Both conserved end residues are part of each CDR3. D genes are given only for firm matches.

v_gene	len	j_gene	d_gene	CDR3aa
TRBV3-1	16	TRBJ2-7	TRBD2	CASSYNLVSGSYEQYF
TRBV7-8	14	TRBJ2-7	.	CASSQPGGPYEQYF
TRBV7-9	15	TRBJ2-6	.	CASSPWDTGANVLTF
TRBV5-1	15	TRBJ2-1	.	CASSLRGATYNEQFF
TRBV10-1	16	TRBJ2-4	TRBD2	CASSEKREVTKNIQYF
TRBV19	17	TRBJ2-5	TRBD2	CIEGGLAGPLDQETQYF
TRBV6-1	14	TRBJ1-4	.	CASSAIITNEKLFF
TRBV7-8	18	TRBJ2-5	TRBD1	CASSLDWTGGGIQETQYF
TRBV4-1	19	TRBJ2-2	TRBD2	CASSQRTSGRAKNTGELFF
TRBV7-6	14	TRBJ2-1	.	CASSLGPTRYEQFF
TRBV7-2	15	TRBJ2-3	TRBD2	CASSQGLLSTDTQYF
TRBV11-1	19	TRBJ2-5	.	CASSRQAVSWEAQQETQYF
TRBV9	14	TRBJ2-2	.	CASSVPSGTGELFF
TRBV6-1	17	TRBJ1-2	TRBD1	CASSGRDSWRPNYGYTF
TRBV28	15	TRBJ2-6	.	CASSLQGTGANVPTF
TRBV6-1	14	TRBJ2-5	.	CASSENLAQETQYF
TRBV5-4	15	.	.	CASSLAGPINNEQYF
TRBV11-2	15	TRBJ2-2	.	CASSLSRGVTGELFF
TRBV6-5	16	TRBJ2-2	.	CASSYSGVEFTGELFF
TRBV7-2	14	TRBJ2-7	TRBD2	CASSLAGGIYEQYF
TRBV6-1	17	TRBJ2-3	.	CASSFREAAGSTDTQYF
TRBV11-1	17	TRBJ2-5	TRBD2	CASSDPPREREGETQYF
TRBV20-1	13	TRBJ2-7	TRBD2	CSALLAGPIEQYF
TRBV6-2/TRBV6-3	15	TRBJ2-3	TRBD2	CASRGGAGATDTQYF
TRBV10-1	9	TRBJ2-4	.	CASPGPRYF
TRBV6-6	15	TRBJ1-2	.	CASSYSGAGSEGYTF
TRBV11-3	16	TRBJ1-1	.	CASSLDRGIGNTEAFF
TRBV6-1	13	.	.	CASRSGQLETQYF
TRBV7-2	16	TRBJ2-2	TRBD2	CASRPSGRAHTGELFF
TRBV7-2	15	TRBJ2-7	.	CASSLGLGSSYEQYF
TRBV6-1	11	TRBJ2-7	.	CASTDAYEQYF
TRBV6-1	14	TRBJ2-2	.	CASSIKQGPGELFF
TRBV12-3/TRBV12-4	19	TRBJ1-2	TRBD1	CASSLAPKTGGEFYYGYTF
TRBV12-5	15	TRBJ2-5	TRBD2	CASEGTGLAANEQYF
TRBV6-1	12	TRBJ2-5	.	CASSEITAWEYF
TRBV7-6	19	TRBJ2-2	TRBD2	CASSFDTSGSHVDTGELFF
TRBV6-1	13	TRBJ2-3	.	CASRGPYADTQYF
TRBV7-8	16	TRBJ2-3	TRBD2	CASSPRTSGLTDTQYF
TRBV7-2	15	TRBJ1-4	.	CASSLSRVKNEKLFF
TRBV6-1	14	TRBJ2-3	.	CASSEETSQDTQYF
TRBV6-1	14	TRBJ2-7	.	CASTSPGATYEQYF